The T cell receptor (beta chain) under discussion was sequenced for a study of blood T cells in healthy people across ages. Study-wide findings and caveats: The long-lived group displayed more naive CD4+ cells, plus higher diversity, than the aged donors did.

V shed 5 bases and J shed 2 bases, with 18 bases lying between them. Germline assignment: CDR1 MDHEN and CDR2 SYDVKM. The CDR3 extends over 16 amino acids. This clonotype was observed a handful of times. Its antigen is not known. Together with a sample-barcoded 5' primer, a J-beta primer mix was included in a second PCR lasting about 7 to 12 cycles. A single record per CDR3 protein comes from TCRdb applying MiXCR to the 5' RACE reads. The table includes about 760,000 distinct CDR3 sequences, roughly 25% detected once. Investigators took 8.5 to 10 milliliters of peripheral blood from every donor. Isolation recovered at least 6.5 million PBMCs from every sample. This same sample was also taken into another study, of T cells of mothers and their children. That work adds: Every mother supplied over 9.5 million TCR beta CDR3 reads and every child some 3 million.

Sequencing was done on a sample of blood. The TCR sequence derives from a boy aged 5-17 years in good health. The chain links TRBV28 to TRBJ1-2; D is perhaps TRBD1 (6 bases). The CDR3 sequence: CASSPLLRGGNYGYTF. The CDR3 nucleotides read TGTGCCAGCAGTCCTCTACTCAGAGGGGGAAACTATGGCTACACCTTC.